This T cell receptor (beta chain) stems from a study of blood T cell repertoires in COVID-19. Trimming took 4 bases from V and 0 from J; bases not matched to a gene: 4. The germline CDR1 and CDR2 sequences are LNHDA and SQIVND (reference sequence). This CDR3 comprises 16 residues. The protocol was immunoSEQ multiplex PCR, while the TCRdb copy is restricted to in-frame clones and leaves out a portion. The profile shows about 90,000 clones, approximately 89% of them singletons. The sequenced sample consisted of peripheral blood. The receptor was isolated from a man in his fifties or sixties with acute or convalescent COVID-19. This chain uses TRBV19 with TRBJ1-5; TRBD1 aligns across 9 bases. The CDR3 DNA follows: TGTGCCAGTAGTACCCCGACAGGGGGTAGCAATCAGCCCCAGCATTTT. Protein sequence: CASSTPTGGSNQPQHF.